This T cell receptor (beta chain) was recovered during a study of OX40 agonist ivuxolimab in advanced cancers. Study-level results: CD4+ and CD8+ blood T cells expanded clonally by week 6 at 0.1 to 3.0 mg/kg.

This CDR3 region has 11 residues. Germline V gene data show CDR1 as SQVTM and CDR2 as ANQGSEA. The germline V and J ends were trimmed by 4 bases and 6 bases, with 10 bases remaining between them. TCRdb's copy holds only in-frame clones and misses some; the assay was immunoSEQ multiplex PCR. Of roughly 70,000 clones in the sample, roughly 89% were seen once. Only one count was recorded for this clone. Its antigen is still unknown. Patients with autoimmune history or systemic immunosuppression were excluded. The study sampled blood at baseline, cycle 4 day 1, and cycle 7 day 1. The sequenced sample was CD4+ or CD8+ T cells sorted from blood, obtained in a trial of the OX40 agonist ivuxolimab. The TCR comes from an adult with an advanced solid tumor such as melanoma, head and neck, liver or kidney cancer. The rearrangement links TRBV29-1 to TRBJ2-7; D gene uncertain. The CDR3 DNA follows: TGCAGCGTTGTGAAGGGTTCCGAGCAGTACTTC. Translation: CSVVKGSEQYF.